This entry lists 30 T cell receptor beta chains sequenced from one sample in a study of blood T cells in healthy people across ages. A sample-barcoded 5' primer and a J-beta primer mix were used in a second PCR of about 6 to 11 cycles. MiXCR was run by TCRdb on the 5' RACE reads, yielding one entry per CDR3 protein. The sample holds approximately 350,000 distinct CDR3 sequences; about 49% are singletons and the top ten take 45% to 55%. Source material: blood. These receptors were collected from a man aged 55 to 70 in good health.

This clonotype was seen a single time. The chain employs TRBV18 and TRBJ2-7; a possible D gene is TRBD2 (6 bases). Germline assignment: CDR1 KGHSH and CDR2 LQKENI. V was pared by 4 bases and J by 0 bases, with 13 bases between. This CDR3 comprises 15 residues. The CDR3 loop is CASSLGRAGSYEQYF. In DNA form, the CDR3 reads TGTGCCAGCTCACTGGGACGAGCGGGCTCCTACGAGCAGTACTTC.

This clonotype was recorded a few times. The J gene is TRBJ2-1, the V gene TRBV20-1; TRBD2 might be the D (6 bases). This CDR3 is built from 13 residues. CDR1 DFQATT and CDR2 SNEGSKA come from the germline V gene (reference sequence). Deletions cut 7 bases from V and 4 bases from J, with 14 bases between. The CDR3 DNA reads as TGCAGTGTGGAGGGCCCTCTGTACAATGAGCAGTTCTTC. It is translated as CSVEGPLYNEQFF.

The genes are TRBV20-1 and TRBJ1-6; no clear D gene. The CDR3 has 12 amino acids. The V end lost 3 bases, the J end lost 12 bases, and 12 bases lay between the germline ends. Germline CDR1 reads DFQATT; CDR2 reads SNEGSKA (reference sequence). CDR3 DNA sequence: TGCAGTGCTAGGGCCAAAGAGCGACCCCTCCACTTT. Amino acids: CSARAKERPLHF.

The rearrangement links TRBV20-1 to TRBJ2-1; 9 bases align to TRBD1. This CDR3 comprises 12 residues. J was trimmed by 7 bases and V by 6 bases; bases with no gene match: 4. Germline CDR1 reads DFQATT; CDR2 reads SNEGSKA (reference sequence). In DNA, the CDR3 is TGCAGTGCCACGGACAGGGGAAATGAGCAGTTCTTC. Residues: CSATDRGNEQFF.

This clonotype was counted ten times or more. The CDR3, as DNA: TGCAGTGCTGGACCACTCAGGGGGGCCAAAAACATTCAGTACTTC. Translated, it gives CSAGPLRGAKNIQYF. This rearrangement joins TRBV20-1 to TRBJ2-4, with 7 positions matching TRBD1. CDR1 is DFQATT, CDR2 SNEGSKA, per germline (reference sequence). V lost 5 bases, J lost 1 base, and 8 bases stayed unmatched. This CDR3 comprises 15 residues.

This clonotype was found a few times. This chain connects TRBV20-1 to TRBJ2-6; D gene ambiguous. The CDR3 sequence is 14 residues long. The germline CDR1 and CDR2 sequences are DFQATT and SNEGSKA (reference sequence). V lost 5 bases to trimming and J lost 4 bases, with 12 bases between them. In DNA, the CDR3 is TGCAGTGCTGCAGACCCACTGGGGGCCAACGTCCTGACTTTC. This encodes CSAADPLGANVLTF.

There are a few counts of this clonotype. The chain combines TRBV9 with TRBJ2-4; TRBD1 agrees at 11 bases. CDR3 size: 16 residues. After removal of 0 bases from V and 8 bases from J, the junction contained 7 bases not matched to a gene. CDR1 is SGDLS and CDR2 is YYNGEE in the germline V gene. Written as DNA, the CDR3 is TGTGCCAGCAGCGTAGAGATCGGGACAGGGGGGGACATTCAGTACTTC. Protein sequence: CASSVEIGTGGDIQYF.

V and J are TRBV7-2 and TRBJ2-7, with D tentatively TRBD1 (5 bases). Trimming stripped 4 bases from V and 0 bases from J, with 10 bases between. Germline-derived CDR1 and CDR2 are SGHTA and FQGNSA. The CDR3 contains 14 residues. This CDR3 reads CASSSGRVSYEQYF. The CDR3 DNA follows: TGTGCCAGCAGCTCAGGCAGGGTCTCCTACGAGCAGTACTTC.

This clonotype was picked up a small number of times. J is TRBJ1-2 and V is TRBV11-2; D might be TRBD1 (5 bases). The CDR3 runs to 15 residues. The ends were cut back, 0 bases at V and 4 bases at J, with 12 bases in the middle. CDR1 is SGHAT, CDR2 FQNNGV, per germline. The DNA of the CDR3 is TGTGCCAGCAGCTTAGATCGACAGTCGGTCTATGGCTACACCTTC. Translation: CASSLDRQSVYGYTF.

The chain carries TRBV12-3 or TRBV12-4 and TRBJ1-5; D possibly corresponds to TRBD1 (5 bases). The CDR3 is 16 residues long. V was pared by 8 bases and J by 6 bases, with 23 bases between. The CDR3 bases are TGTGCCAGCTCTCCGTCCGGGACTCGAAGGTTTCAGCCCCAGCATTTT. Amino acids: CASSPSGTRRFQPQHF.

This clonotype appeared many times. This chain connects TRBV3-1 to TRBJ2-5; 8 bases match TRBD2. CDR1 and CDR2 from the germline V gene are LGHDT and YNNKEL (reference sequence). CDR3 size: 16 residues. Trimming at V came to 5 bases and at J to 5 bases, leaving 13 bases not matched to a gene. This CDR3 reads CASSSSSGGALETQYF. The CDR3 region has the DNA TGTGCCAGCAGCTCCTCTTCCGGGGGGGCCCTGGAGACCCAGTACTTC.

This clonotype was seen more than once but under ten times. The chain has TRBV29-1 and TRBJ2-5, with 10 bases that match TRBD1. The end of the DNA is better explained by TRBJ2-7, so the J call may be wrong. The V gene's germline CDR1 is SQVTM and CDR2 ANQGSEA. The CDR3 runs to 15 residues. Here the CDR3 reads CSVDGPTGGINEQYF. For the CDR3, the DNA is TGCAGCGTTGATGGCCCGACAGGGGGCATCAACGAGCAGTACTTC.

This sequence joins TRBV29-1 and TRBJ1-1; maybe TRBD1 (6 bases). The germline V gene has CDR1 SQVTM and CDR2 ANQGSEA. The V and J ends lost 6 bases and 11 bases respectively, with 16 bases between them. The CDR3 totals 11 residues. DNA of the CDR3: TGCAGCGTCCTGGACAGCCCCGGGGCTTTCTTT. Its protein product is CSVLDSPGAFF. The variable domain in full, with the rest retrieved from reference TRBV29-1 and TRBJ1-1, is SAVISQKPSRDICQRGTSLTIQCQVDSQVTMMFWYRQQPGQSLTLIATANQGSEATYESGFVIDKFPISRPNLTFSTLTVSNMSPEDSSIYLCSVLDSPGAFFGQGTRLTVV.

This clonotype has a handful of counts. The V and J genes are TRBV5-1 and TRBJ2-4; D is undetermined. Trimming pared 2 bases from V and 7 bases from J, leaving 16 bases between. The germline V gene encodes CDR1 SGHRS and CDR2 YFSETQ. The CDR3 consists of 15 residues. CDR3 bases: TGCGCCAGCAGCTTAGACTCCCCAAGTGGGAACATTCAGTACTTC. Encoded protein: CASSLDSPSGNIQYF.

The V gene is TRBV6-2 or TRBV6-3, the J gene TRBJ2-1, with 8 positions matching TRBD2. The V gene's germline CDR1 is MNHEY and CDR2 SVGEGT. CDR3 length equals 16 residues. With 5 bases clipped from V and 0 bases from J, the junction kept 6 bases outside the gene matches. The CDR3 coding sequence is TGTGCCAGCAGTCCCTATAGCGGGAACTCCTACAATGAGCAGTTCTTC. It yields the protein CASSPYSGNSYNEQFF.

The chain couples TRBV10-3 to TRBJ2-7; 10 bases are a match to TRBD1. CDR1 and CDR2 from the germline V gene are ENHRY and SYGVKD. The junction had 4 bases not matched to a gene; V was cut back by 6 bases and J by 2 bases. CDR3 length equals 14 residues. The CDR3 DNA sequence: TGTGCCATCAGCCGCGGACAGGGGGCCTACGAGCAGTACTTC. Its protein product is CAISRGQGAYEQYF.

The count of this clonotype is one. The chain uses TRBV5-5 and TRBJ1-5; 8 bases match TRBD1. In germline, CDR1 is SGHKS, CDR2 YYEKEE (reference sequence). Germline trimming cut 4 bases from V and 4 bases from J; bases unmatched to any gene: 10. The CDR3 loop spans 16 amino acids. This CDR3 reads CASSLRGQGANQPQHF. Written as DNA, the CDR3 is TGTGCCAGCAGCCTCCGGGGTCAGGGGGCGAATCAGCCCCAGCATTTT.

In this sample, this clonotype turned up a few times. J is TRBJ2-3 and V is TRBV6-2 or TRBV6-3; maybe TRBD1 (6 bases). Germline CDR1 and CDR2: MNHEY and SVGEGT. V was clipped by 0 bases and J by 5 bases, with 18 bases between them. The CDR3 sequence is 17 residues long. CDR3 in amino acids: CASSYSILGGSRDTQYF. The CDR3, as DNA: TGTGCCAGCAGTTACTCGATTCTAGGGGGTTCTAGAGATACGCAGTATTTT.

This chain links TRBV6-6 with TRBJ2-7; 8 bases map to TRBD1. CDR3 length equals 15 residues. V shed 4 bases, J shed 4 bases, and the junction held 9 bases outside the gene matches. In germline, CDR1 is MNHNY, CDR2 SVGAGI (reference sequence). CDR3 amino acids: CASSSGQGLTYEQYF. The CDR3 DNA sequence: TGTGCCAGCAGTTCCGGACAGGGCCTGACTTACGAGCAGTACTTC.

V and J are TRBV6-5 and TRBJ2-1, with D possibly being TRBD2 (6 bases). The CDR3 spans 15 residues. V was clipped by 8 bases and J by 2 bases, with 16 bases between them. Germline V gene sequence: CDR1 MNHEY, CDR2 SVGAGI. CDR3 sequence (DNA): TGTGCCAGCCGGAGGGACCCCAACCCCTACAATGAGCAGTTCTTC. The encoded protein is CASRRDPNPYNEQFF.

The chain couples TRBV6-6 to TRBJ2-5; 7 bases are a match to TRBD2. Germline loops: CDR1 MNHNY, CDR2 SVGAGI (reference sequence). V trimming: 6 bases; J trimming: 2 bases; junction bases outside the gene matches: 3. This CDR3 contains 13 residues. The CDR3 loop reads CASSASGQETQYF. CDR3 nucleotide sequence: TGTGCCAGCAGCGCTAGCGGTCAAGAGACCCAGTACTTC.

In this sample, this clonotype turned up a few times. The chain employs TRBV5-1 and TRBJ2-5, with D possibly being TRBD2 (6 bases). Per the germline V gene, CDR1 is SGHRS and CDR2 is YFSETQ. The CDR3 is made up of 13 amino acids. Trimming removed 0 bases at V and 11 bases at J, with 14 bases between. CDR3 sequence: CASSLGGPRGQYF. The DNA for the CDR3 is TGCGCCAGCAGCTTGGGGGGACCTCGGGGGCAGTACTTC.

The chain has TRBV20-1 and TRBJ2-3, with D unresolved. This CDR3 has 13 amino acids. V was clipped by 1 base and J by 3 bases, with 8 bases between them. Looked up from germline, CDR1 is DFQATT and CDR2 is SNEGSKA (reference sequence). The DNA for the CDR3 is TGCAGTGCTAGAGGTGAAGGGACAGATACGCAGTATTTT. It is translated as CSARGEGTDTQYF.

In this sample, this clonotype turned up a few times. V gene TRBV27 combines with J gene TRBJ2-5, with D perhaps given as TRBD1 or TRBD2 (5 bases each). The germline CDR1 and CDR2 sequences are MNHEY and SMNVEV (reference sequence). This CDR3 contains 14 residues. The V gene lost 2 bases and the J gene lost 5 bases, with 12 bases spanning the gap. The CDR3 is CASSLDRWGETQYF. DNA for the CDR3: TGTGCCAGCAGTTTAGATCGGTGGGGGGAGACCCAGTACTTC.

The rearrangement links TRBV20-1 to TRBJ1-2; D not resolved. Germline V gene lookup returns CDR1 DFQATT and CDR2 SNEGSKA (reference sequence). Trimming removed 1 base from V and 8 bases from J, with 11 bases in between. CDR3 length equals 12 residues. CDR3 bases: TGCAGTGCTAGAGCCGGGCCGGGGGGCTACACCTTC. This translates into CSARAGPGGYTF.

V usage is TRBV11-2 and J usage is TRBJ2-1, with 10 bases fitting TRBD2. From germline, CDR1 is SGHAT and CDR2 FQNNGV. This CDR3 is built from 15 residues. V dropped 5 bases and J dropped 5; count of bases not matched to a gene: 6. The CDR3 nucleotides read TGTGCCAGCAGCCCCACTAGCGGGGCTAACAATGAGCAGTTCTTC. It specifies CASSPTSGANNEQFF. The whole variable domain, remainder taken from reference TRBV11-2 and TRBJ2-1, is EAGVAQSPRYKIIEKRQSVAFWCNPISGHATLYWYQQILGQGPKLLIQFQNNGVVDDSQLPKDRFSAERLKGVDSTLKIQPAKLEDSAVYLCASSPTSGANNEQFFGPGTRLTVL.

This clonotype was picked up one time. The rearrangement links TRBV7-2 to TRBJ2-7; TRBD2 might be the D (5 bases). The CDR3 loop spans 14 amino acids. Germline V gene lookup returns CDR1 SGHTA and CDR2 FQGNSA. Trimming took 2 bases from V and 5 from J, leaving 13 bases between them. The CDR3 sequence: CASSLWTETDEQYF. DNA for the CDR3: TGTGCCAGCAGCTTATGGACTGAAACCGACGAGCAGTACTTC.

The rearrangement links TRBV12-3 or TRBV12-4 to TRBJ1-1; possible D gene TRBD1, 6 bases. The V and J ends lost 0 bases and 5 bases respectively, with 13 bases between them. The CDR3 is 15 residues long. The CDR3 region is CASSLARGGITEAFF. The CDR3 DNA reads TGTGCCAGCAGTTTAGCGCGAGGGGGTATTACTGAAGCTTTCTTT.

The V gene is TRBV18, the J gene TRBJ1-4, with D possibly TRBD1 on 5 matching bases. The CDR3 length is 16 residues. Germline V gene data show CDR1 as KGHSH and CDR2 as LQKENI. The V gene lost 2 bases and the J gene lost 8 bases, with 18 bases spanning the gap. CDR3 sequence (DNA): TGTGCCAGCTCACCAAGCAGGGCCCCTCCGGCGGAAAAACTGTTTTTT. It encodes CASSPSRAPPAEKLFF.

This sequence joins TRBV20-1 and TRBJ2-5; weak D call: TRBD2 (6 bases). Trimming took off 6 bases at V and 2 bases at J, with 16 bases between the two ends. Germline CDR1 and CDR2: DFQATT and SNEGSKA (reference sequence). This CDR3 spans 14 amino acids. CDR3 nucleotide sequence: TGCAGTGCGCTGAGGGGACTGACTCAAGAGACCCAGTACTTC. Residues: CSALRGLTQETQYF.